This T cell receptor (beta chain) was captured by sequencing in a study of cytomegalovirus exposure and HLA in healthy donors. Details on this clone: The antigen is undetermined.

Only in-frame clones appear in the TCRdb table, and some are missing; sequencing was by immunoSEQ multiplex PCR. The table includes roughly 250,000 clones, approximately 86% detected once. The CDR3 has 14 residues. V shed 5 bases, J shed 1 base, and the junction held 3 bases outside the gene matches. CDR1 and CDR2 (germline): SGHAT, FQNNGV. Study-wide results and limits: With high specificity and sensitivity, the classifier reportedly diagnosed cytomegalovirus status.

This rearrangement joins TRBV11-2 to TRBJ1-1; TRBD1 agrees at 8 bases. The receptor comes from a woman in her twenties or thirties in good health and CMV-seropositive. Sequencing used PBMCs. The CDR3 DNA is TGTGCCAGCAGCGCAGGACAGGGGAACACTGAAGCTTTCTTT. This translates into CASSAGQGNTEAFF.